This entry concerns a single T cell receptor (beta chain). Which antigen it targets is not known. Qualities for individual bases were not recorded, and no much larger clone is one base off. From cysteine to phenylalanine, the CDR3 is 15 amino acids long. Solely the CDR3 DNA is kept, with 45 bases framed from the first base. V is cut by 5 bases and J by 4 bases, and the space between the germline ends is 17 bases. Based on the germline V gene (reference sequence), the CDR1 and CDR2 sequences are LNHDA and SQIVND. These data come from a study of blood T cell repertoires in COVID-19 (TCRdb year 2020). With regard to the full study: Samples from collaborators originated in the United States, Italy and Spain and spanned both the acute and convalescent phases of COVID-19. The material from the prospective study consisted of cDNA or gDNA derived from T cells, B-cell-depleted T cells, or PBMCs. Subjects who had been exposed to COVID-19, were actively infected with it, or had recovered from it provided the deeply sampled blood TCRbeta repertoires that made up the dataset. The repertoires were released in a freely available public database intended as a resource for research on the immune response to SARS-CoV-2. The samples were drawn from two sources: the first 160 participants of the ongoing ImmuneRACE study, and approximately 1,300 subjects contributed by 6 global collaborators. Sample metadata almost always included a de-identified subject ID, COVID-19 status, age in years and sex. Where available, HLA class I and class II types were obtained from metadata supplied by the sample provider rather than from assay-based typing. Findings and caveats that apply to the study as a whole: The quantity of clinical and demographic metadata differed by source and by participant and was supplied without curation.

Each collaborating institution followed its own protocols to collect whole blood in K2EDTA tubes. For TCRbeta analysis, collaborators shipped samples as frozen whole blood, isolated PBMCs, or DNA extracted from either of those sample types. TCRbeta CDR3 regions were amplified from genomic DNA by means of the immunoSEQ Assay, a bias-controlled multiplex PCR. The study's own analysis went as follows. Within the assay, amplification of reference gene primers was used to estimate how many nucleated cells each sample contained. To quantify the absolute abundance of each unique TCRbeta CDR3 rearrangement, sequence reads were collapsed and filtered. Productive Simpson clonality was computed per sample as the square root of Simpson's diversity index over productive rearrangements. The source is immuneACCESS, and TCRdb retained only in-frame sequences with V and J called. Part of the clones is not carried over; for the studies checked, unresolved V genes explain less than half of this, and the remainder is unexplained. V, J and clone size reflect that table, while D and trimming were determined from the DNA. The sample table shows 240,000 or so clones, and around nine tenths are seen once. Approximately 7% of the sample is held by the ten biggest clonotypes.

Recombination connected TRBV19 to TRBJ2-5; TRBD1 could be the D gene, as 5 bases match. The sequence was collected from a woman in her 70s with active or convalescent COVID-19. The sample comprised peripheral blood. The nucleotide sequence reads TGTGCCAGTAGTCCAGGTGCAGGGCGGATAGAGACCCAGTACTTC. Translation gives CASSPGAGRIETQYF. Joined to the reference TRBV19 and TRBJ2-5 proteins, this CDR3 gives the full variable domain: DGGITQSPKYLFRKEGQNVTLSCEQNLNHDAMYWYRQDPGQGLRLIYYSQIVNDFQKGDIAEGYSVSREKKESFPLTVTSAQKNPTAFYLCASSPGAGRIETQYFGPGTRLLVL.